The 25 T cell receptor beta chains reported below all come from one sample, sequenced in a study of shared clonotypes between healthy human individuals. Generated by immunoSEQ multiplex PCR, the TCRdb table keeps only in-frame clones and is missing some. The profile shows around 2,000,000 clones, roughly 95% of them singletons. Positive CCR7 selection of CD45RO-negative cells yielded the naive CD8 cells, and terminally differentiated effector memory CD45RA+ cells were excluded. What was sequenced was naive CD8+ T cells sorted from blood. The source of these receptors is a man aged 18 to 30 in good health.

This chain uses TRBV6-5 with TRBJ2-1; D may correspond to TRBD1 or TRBD2 (5 bases each). Germline assignment: CDR1 MNHEY and CDR2 SVGAGI. V was trimmed by 8 bases and J by 13 bases, leaving 12 bases between them. CDR3 size: 10 residues. Here the CDR3 reads CASRDPQQFF. The CDR3 bases are TGTGCCAGCCGGGACCCCCAACAGTTCTTC.

V gene TRBV4-1 combines with J gene TRBJ2-4; 8 bases are a match to TRBD1. J was trimmed by 5 bases and V by 3 bases; bases with no gene match: 9. The CDR3 spans 16 residues. Germline V gene lookup returns CDR1 MGHRA and CDR2 YSYEKL. The chain's CDR3 is CASSHGPGGVENIQYF. CDR3 in DNA: TGCGCCAGCAGCCATGGTCCAGGGGGCGTCGAAAACATTCAGTACTTC.

This chain joins TRBV27 and TRBJ1-5; D call uncertain. The CDR3 extends over 14 amino acids. Trimming left V 2 bases short and J 9 bases short, with 14 bases between. The germline V gene encodes CDR1 MNHEY and CDR2 SMNVEV (reference sequence). Here the CDR3 reads CASSLGSAEGPQHF. The CDR3 DNA follows: TGTGCCAGCAGTTTAGGATCGGCCGAGGGGCCCCAGCATTTT.

The chain carries TRBV28 and TRBJ1-4, with a possible D match to TRBD1 (6 bases). The germline gives CDR1 MDHEN, CDR2 SYDVKM. The CDR3 is 14 amino acids. Trimming removed 3 bases at V and 6 bases at J, with 11 bases between. CDR3 DNA: TGTGCCAGCAGTTTCAGGGGCGATGATGAAAAACTGTTTTTT. Its protein product is CASSFRGDDEKLFF.

This clone was detected once. The J gene is TRBJ2-3, the V gene TRBV7-2; 14 nucleotides line up with TRBD2. This CDR3 region has 17 residues. V shed 4 bases and J 4 bases; nucleotides not matched to a gene: 7. Germline CDR1 reads SGHTA; CDR2 reads FQGNSA. CDR3 sequence reads: CASSSTVGLAGADTQYF. CDR3 in DNA: TGTGCCAGCAGCTCCACGGTGGGACTAGCGGGAGCAGATACGCAGTATTTT.

This rearrangement joins TRBV5-6 to TRBJ2-6; 7 positions agree with TRBD1. V was pared by 3 bases and J by 0 bases, with 9 bases of the junction left unmatched. The CDR3 extends over 18 amino acids. Per germline, CDR1 SGHDT and CDR2 YYEEEE. CDR3 coding DNA: TGTGCCAGCAGCTGGACCCAGACAGGGCTCTCTGGGGCCAACGTCCTGACTTTC. This sequence encodes CASSWTQTGLSGANVLTF.

The rearrangement joins TRBV7-3 to TRBJ1-3; D ambiguous. CDR3 size: 10 residues. The germline V and J ends were trimmed by 7 bases and 7 bases, with 5 bases remaining between them. Germline V CDR1 and CDR2: SGHTA, FQGTGA. This chain's CDR3 is CASKGNTIYF. The CDR3, as DNA: TGTGCCAGCAAGGGCAACACCATATATTTT. Drawing the rest from reference TRBV7-3 and TRBJ1-3, the complete variable domain is GAGVSQTPSNKVTEKGKYVELRCDPISGHTALYWYRQSLGQGPEFLIYFQGTGAADDSGLPNDRFFAVRPEGSVSTLKIQRTERGDSAVYLCASKGNTIYFGEGSWLTVV.

The rearrangement joins TRBV9 to TRBJ2-3; 7 bases agree with TRBD1. This CDR3 contains 13 residues. V gave up 3 bases and J gave up 6 bases; unmatched junction bases: 4. CDR1 SGDLS and CDR2 YYNGEE come from the germline V gene. CDR3 sequence (DNA): TGTGCCAGCAGCGGGGACAGTTTGGATACGCAGTATTTT. Protein: CASSGDSLDTQYF.

The chain joins TRBV6-1 to TRBJ2-3; D is tentatively TRBD1 or TRBD2 (6 bases each). Germline V gives CDR1 MNHNS, CDR2 SASEGT. The V gene lost 3 bases and the J gene lost 4 bases, with 14 bases spanning the gap. There are 15 residues in the CDR3. The CDR3 protein is CASSEGAGGPDTQYF. CDR3 nucleotide sequence: TGTGCCAGCAGTGAGGGGGCCGGGGGCCCAGATACGCAGTATTTT.

The CDR3 DNA sequence: TGTGCCAGCAGCTTAGGAGCAGGGTCTATTGAAGCTTTCTTT. Translation: CASSLGAGSIEAFF. The V gene is TRBV13, the J gene TRBJ1-1, with a tentative D call TRBD1 (5 bases). The V gene lost 0 bases and the J gene lost 7 bases, with 12 bases spanning the gap. The germline V gene encodes CDR1 PRHDT and CDR2 FYEKMQ (reference sequence). CDR3 size: 14 residues.

Here the CDR3 DNA reads TGTGCCAGCAGCTTAACCCCCGCGGCTTCCTACGAGCAGTACTTC. Protein product: CASSLTPAASYEQYF. V is TRBV7-3 and J is TRBJ2-7; D gene unclear. Trimming shortened V by 0 bases and J by 1 base, and 10 bases separated the two germline ends. Looked up from germline, CDR1 is SGHTA and CDR2 is FQGTGA. The length of the CDR3 is 15 residues.

This chain joins TRBV7-9 and TRBJ2-5; TRBD2 matches 11 bases. The CDR3 is 17 residues long. CDR1 and CDR2 from the germline V gene are SEHNR and FQNEAQ (reference sequence). V shed 4 bases and J 5 bases; nucleotides not matched to a gene: 12. DNA of the CDR3: TGTGCCAGCAGCTCAGATTTAGCGGGAGGGCCCTCGGAGACCCAGTACTTC. It encodes CASSSDLAGGPSETQYF. Variable domain in full (rest from reference TRBV7-9 and TRBJ2-5): DTGVSQNPRHKITKRGQNVTFRCDPISEHNRLYWYRQTLGQGPEFLTYFQNEAQLEKSRLLSDRFSAERPKGSFSTLEIQRTEQGDSAMYLCASSSDLAGGPSETQYFGPGTRLLVL.

The gene calls are TRBV6-5 and TRBJ2-7; TRBD2 matches 8 bases. The length of the CDR3 is 15 residues. In germline, CDR1 is MNHEY, CDR2 SVGAGI. J lost 0 bases, V lost 6 bases, and 7 bases had no gene match. The CDR3 DNA reads TGTGCCAGCAGCCCCGGGACTAGGAGCTCCTACGAGCAGTACTTC. Encoded protein: CASSPGTRSSYEQYF.

The chain couples TRBV12-2 to TRBJ1-4. TRBV12-2 is flagged as a pseudogene. The CDR3 is 19 amino acids. For the CDR3, the DNA is TGTGCAAGTCGCCTTGGGAGGGGCAGGGAGCATGGGACTAATGAAAAACTGTTTTTT. This translates into CASRLGRGREHGTNEKLFF.

V is TRBV7-2 and J is TRBJ2-5; 8 bases agree with TRBD2. The CDR3 has 15 residues. J lost 2 bases, V lost 4 bases, and 6 bases had no gene match. Looked up from germline, CDR1 is SGHTA and CDR2 is FQGNSA. CDR3 loop: CASSWTSLAQETQYF. The CDR3, as DNA: TGTGCCAGCAGCTGGACTAGCCTAGCGCAAGAGACCCAGTACTTC.

This clone appeared a single time. V gene TRBV7-9 combines with J gene TRBJ2-7, with TRBD1 as a possible D gene (5 bases). The CDR3 loop spans 13 amino acids. Germline loops: CDR1 SEHNR, CDR2 FQNEAQ (reference sequence). Trimming pared 4 bases from V and 3 bases from J, leaving 10 bases between. CDR3 DNA sequence: TGTGCCAGCAGCTCACAGGAGTTCTACGAGCAGTACTTC. Amino acid sequence: CASSSQEFYEQYF.

The CDR3 DNA reads TGTGCCTGGAGTGTCGGGACAGGGGCTCGAGCTTTCTTT. Translation gives CAWSVGTGARAFF. V is TRBV30 and J is TRBJ1-1, with 10 bases that match TRBD1. The V gene's germline CDR1 is GTSNPN and CDR2 SVGIG (reference sequence). V lost 0 bases and J lost 10; bases outside the gene matches: 5. The CDR3 is 13 amino acids.

The rearrangement joins TRBV6-1 to TRBJ2-2, with 8 bases aligning to TRBD1. The CDR3 has 16 residues. Germline V gene data show CDR1 as MNHNS and CDR2 as SASEGT. V gave up 0 bases and J gave up 7 bases; unmatched junction bases: 7. The CDR3, as DNA: TGTGCCAGCAGTGAAGCGGCAGGGGGCCTTGGCGGGGAGCTGTTTTTT. This sequence encodes CASSEAAGGLGGELFF.

The chain employs TRBV10-2 and TRBJ2-3; D unclear. V shed 6 bases and J shed 5 bases, with 6 bases lying between them. Per the germline V gene, CDR1 is WSHSY and CDR2 is SAAADI. The length of the CDR3 is 11 residues. The CDR3 is CASRIIDTQYF. The CDR3 bases are TGCGCCAGCAGGATAATAGATACGCAGTATTTT.

The chain is built from TRBV19 and TRBJ2-2, with D possibly matching TRBD2 (6 bases). Looked up from germline, CDR1 is LNHDA and CDR2 is SQIVND (reference sequence). The CDR3 covers 16 residues. V gave up 5 bases and J gave up 4 bases, with 17 bases separating them. The CDR3 region is CASSPIAEMGTGELFF. CDR3 in DNA: TGTGCCAGTAGTCCTATAGCGGAAATGGGCACCGGGGAGCTGTTTTTT.

This chain uses TRBV5-6 with TRBJ1-6; D gene unclear. Germline V lookup: CDR1 SGHDT, CDR2 YYEEEE. The CDR3 is made up of 14 amino acids. Trimming left V 1 base short and J 7 bases short, with 9 bases between. This chain's CDR3 is CASSLLLGNSPLHF. CDR3 coding DNA: TGTGCCAGCAGCTTGCTCCTAGGGAATTCACCCCTCCACTTT.

The chain employs TRBV25-1 and TRBJ2-1; the D call may be TRBD1 or TRBD2 (5 bases each). The germline CDR1 and CDR2 sequences are MGHDK and SYGVNS. Trimming shortened V by 5 bases and J by 3 bases, and 17 bases separated the two germline ends. CDR3 size: 16 residues. The CDR3 loop is CASSPSGPTFYNEQFF. In nucleotides, the CDR3 is TGTGCCAGCAGTCCATCGGGACCTACTTTCTACAATGAGCAGTTCTTC.

This clone was detected only once. Other DNA sequences in the same sample also yield this CDR3. V gene TRBV27 combines with J gene TRBJ2-7; D remains unclear. Looked up from germline, CDR1 is MNHEY and CDR2 is SMNVEV (reference sequence). Between the trimmed V and J ends, which lost 2 bases and 2 bases, there was a span of 7 bases. This CDR3 has 13 amino acids. As DNA, the CDR3 is TGTGCCAGCAGTTTAACAGAAGCCTACGAGCAGTACTTC. This sequence encodes CASSLTEAYEQYF.

With regard to this clone: The sample carries other DNA sequences with the same CDR3. The chain couples TRBV6-5 to TRBJ2-2; no clear D gene. The CDR3 length is 12 residues. The V end was cut by 0 bases, the J end by 7 bases, with 3 bases between. Germline assignment: CDR1 MNHEY and CDR2 SVGAGI. CDR3 sequence: CASSYSGGELFF. The CDR3 region has the DNA TGTGCCAGCAGTTACTCTGGCGGGGAGCTGTTTTTT.

This clone was found once. The chain is built from TRBV13 and TRBJ1-2; 7 bases fit TRBD1. This CDR3 has 14 residues. CDR1 PRHDT and CDR2 FYEKMQ come from the germline V gene (reference sequence). J lost 3 bases, V lost 5 bases, and 6 bases had no gene match. The CDR3 here is CASSGAGTDYGYTF. The CDR3, as DNA: TGTGCCAGCAGCGGGGCCGGGACAGACTATGGCTACACCTTC.